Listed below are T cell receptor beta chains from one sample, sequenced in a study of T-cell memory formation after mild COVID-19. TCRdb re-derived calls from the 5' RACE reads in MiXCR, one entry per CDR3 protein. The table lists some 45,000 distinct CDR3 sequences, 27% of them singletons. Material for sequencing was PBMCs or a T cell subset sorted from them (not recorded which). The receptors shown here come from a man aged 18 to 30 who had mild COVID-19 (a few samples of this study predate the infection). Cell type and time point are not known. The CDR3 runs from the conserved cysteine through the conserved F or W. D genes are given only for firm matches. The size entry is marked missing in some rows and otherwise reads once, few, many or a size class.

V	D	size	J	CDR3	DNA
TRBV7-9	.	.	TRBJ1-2	CASRLEPSGYTF	TGTGCCAGCAGACTCGAGCCCTCTGGCTACACCTTC
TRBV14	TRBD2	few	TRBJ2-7	CASSQGRGVLYEQYF	TGTGCCAGCAGCCAAGGGCGGGGGGTCCTTTACGAGCAGTACTTC
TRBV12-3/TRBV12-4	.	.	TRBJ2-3	CASSFPWGSTTDTQYF	TGTGCCAGCAGTTTCCCTTGGGGTAGCACAACAGATACGCAGTATTTT
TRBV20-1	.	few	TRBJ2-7	CSAMPPINSRYEQYF	TGCAGTGCTATGCCCCCCATTAACAGCCGGTACGAGCAGTACTTC
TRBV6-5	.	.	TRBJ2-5	CASSIRGTQYF	TGTGCCAGCAGTATCCGAGGGACCCAGTACTTC
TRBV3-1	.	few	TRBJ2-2	CASSQDLMVFRLFF	TGTGCCAGCAGCCAAGATTTAATGGTTTTTCGGCTGTTTTTT
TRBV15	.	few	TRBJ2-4	CATSLSTAKNIQYF	TGTGCCACCAGCTTATCAACGGCCAAAAACATTCAGTACTTC
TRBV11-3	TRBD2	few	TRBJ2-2	CASSSTSGGAYTGELFF	TGTGCCAGCAGCTCTACTAGCGGGGGGGCGTACACCGGGGAGCTGTTTTTT
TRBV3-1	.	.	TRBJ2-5	CASSLGSSSQETQYF	TGTGCCAGCAGCCTAGGCAGCTCCTCCCAAGAGACCCAGTACTTC
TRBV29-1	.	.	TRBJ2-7	CSVGTPSSYEQYF	TGCAGCGTCGGGACGCCCAGCTCCTACGAGCAGTACTTC
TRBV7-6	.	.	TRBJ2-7	CASSPGDGPSYEQYF	TGTGCCAGCAGCCCTGGGGACGGACCCTCCTACGAGCAGTACTTC
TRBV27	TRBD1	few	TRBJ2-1	CASSPLGQGAVNEQFF	TGTGCCAGCAGCCCGCTAGGGCAGGGGGCGGTCAATGAGCAGTTCTTC
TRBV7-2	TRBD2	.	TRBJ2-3	CASSLVAGAGDTQYF	TGTGCCAGCAGCTTAGTAGCGGGGGCTGGGGATACGCAGTATTTT
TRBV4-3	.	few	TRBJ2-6	CASSLRLSGANVLTF	TGCGCCAGCAGCCTCAGGCTTTCTGGGGCCAACGTCCTGACTTTC
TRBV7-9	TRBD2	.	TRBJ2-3	CASSSGLALSTDTQYF	TGTGCCAGCAGCTCCGGACTAGCACTAAGCACAGATACGCAGTATTTT
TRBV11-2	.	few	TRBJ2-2	CASSLWNTGELFF	TGTGCCAGCAGCTTATGGAACACCGGGGAGCTGTTTTTT